This T cell receptor beta chain was captured by sequencing in a study of OX40 agonist ivuxolimab in advanced cancers. For context, the study as a whole: Ivuxolimab was an agonistic, fully human IgG2 monoclonal antibody directed against OX40 (CD134), a costimulatory receptor. Of the approximately 50 dose-escalation patients, hepatocellular carcinoma was present in about 20, melanoma in approximately 15, renal cell carcinoma in 9 and head and neck cancer in 9. The dose-escalation cohort was around 83% male with a mean age of roughly 60 years, ranging from roughly 20 to 80. The paper covers the monotherapy dose-escalation part of the phase I ivuxolimab trial, which included N of about 50 patients. Peripheral TCRbeta sequencing aimed to test whether ivuxolimab altered TCR sequence diversity and caused clonal T-cell expansion. Intravenous ivuxolimab was administered to patients every 2 weeks at six dose levels: 0.01, 0.1, 0.3, 1.5, 3 and 10 mg/kg. Partial responses occurred in three dose-escalation patients, of whom one had hepatocellular carcinoma and two had cutaneous melanoma. Patients were allowed to have had prior anti-PD-1, anti-PD-L1 or anti-CTLA-4 therapy, and less than 45% of the dose-escalation patients had previously received checkpoint inhibitors.

The CDR3 holds 17 amino acids from the cysteine to the phenylalanine. Only the CDR3 portion is preserved as DNA: 51 bases, with reading frame beginning at the first base. The germline V gene (reference sequence) sets CDR1 to SGHKS and CDR2 to YYEKEE. The junction shows trimming of 4 bases on V and 6 bases on J, plus 22 bases between the germline ends. The trial excluded patients who had a history of autoimmune disease or who were on systemic immunosuppression. Peripheral blood for TCR sequencing was collected from all dose cohorts at baseline, on cycle 4 day 1, and on cycle 7 day 1. Samples were obtained from an open-label, multicenter, first-in-human phase I dose-escalation trial of ivuxolimab. Adults with locally advanced or metastatic head and neck squamous cell, hepatocellular, melanoma or renal cell carcinoma were enrolled in the trial. CD4+ and CD8+ T cells were sorted separately from peripheral blood before TCR sequencing.

Regarding this clone: Its antigen is not yet known. One base away there is no much larger clone; base qualities are not given.

General study outcomes and caveats: Low levels of normalized T-cell clonal expansion were also shown by some nonresponding patients. Clonal expansion of both CD4+ and CD8+ blood T cells was observed from baseline to week 6 at doses 0.1 to 3.0 mg/kg. The antigen specificity of the peripheral T cells that underwent clonal expansion was not determined. In partial responders in the 0.1-3.0 mg/kg groups, normalized peripheral clonal expansion was found to be among the lowest, especially among CD8+ T cells. After ivuxolimab, expanded clones were on average more numerous among CD8+ T cells than among CD4+ T cells.

Genomic DNA was extracted from sorted cells for sequencing of the TCRbeta CDR3 region. The immunoSEQ Assay was used for sequencing of TCRbeta CDR3 regions. TCRdb stores this immuneACCESS table with in-frame sequences only. Part of the clones is absent; in the studies checked, under half of the shortfall reflects unresolved V genes, and no reason is known for the rest. The sample yields about 80,000 clones; around 87% were counted once. Approximately 0.3% of the sample belongs to the ten largest clones. Here the sequenced sample was CD4+ or CD8+ T cells sorted from blood, taken in a trial of the OX40 agonist ivuxolimab. The sequence was obtained from an adult with an advanced solid tumor such as melanoma, head and neck, liver or kidney cancer. The sequence links TRBV5-5 to TRBJ2-2, with the D call tentatively TRBD1 or TRBD2, each fitting 5 bases. The nucleotides are TGTGCCAGCAGCACCCGGGGAGATGCAGGGACCCCCGGGGAGCTGTTTTTT. Its translation reads: CASSTRGDAGTPGELFF.